The next 12 T cell receptor beta chains were all read from a single sample in a study of T cells after yellow fever vaccination. TCRdb fed the 5' RACE reads into MiXCR, producing one record per CDR3 protein. This table has 450,000 to 600,000 distinct CDR3 sequences, around an eighth appearing once. The sequenced sample was PBMCs, obtained on the day of the yellow fever booster vaccination. The receptors shown here come from a man aged 30-40 years who received the YFV17D yellow fever vaccine.

J is TRBJ2-3 and V is TRBV5-6; tentatively, D is TRBD2 (5 bases). The CDR3 runs 13 residues. Germline loops: CDR1 SGHDT, CDR2 YYEEEE. The V gene lost 5 bases and the J gene lost 9 bases, with 16 bases spanning the gap. In nucleotides, the CDR3 is TGTGCCAGCAGGTCAGGACTGGGTCTAACGCAGTATTTT. Protein product: CASRSGLGLTQYF.

The V call is TRBV7-8, the J call TRBJ1-6, with D hard to call. The CDR3 totals 13 residues. From germline, CDR1 is SGHVS and CDR2 FQNEAQ. The V end lost 5 bases, the J end lost 7 bases, and 9 bases lay between the germline ends. This CDR3 is CASSPSKNSPLHF. CDR3 nucleotides: TGTGCCAGCAGCCCATCTAAGAATTCACCCCTCCACTTT. The complete variable domain, with remaining parts taken from reference TRBV7-8 and TRBJ1-6, reads GAGVSQSPRYKVAKRGQDVALRCDPISGHVSLFWYQQALGQGPEFLTYFQNEAQLDKSGLPSDRFFAERPEGSVSTLKIQRTQQEDSAVYLCASSPSKNSPLHFGNGTRLTVT.

The V gene is TRBV3-1, the J gene TRBJ2-2; 10 bases line up with TRBD2. After removal of 11 bases from V and 6 bases from J, the junction contained 21 bases not matched to a gene. Germline CDR1 and CDR2: LGHDT and YNNKEL (reference sequence). CDR3 length: 18 amino acids. Here the CDR3 reads CASTQTYSGRLPPGELFF. CDR3 coding DNA: TGTGCCTCCACCCAAACATATAGCGGGAGGTTGCCCCCCGGGGAGCTGTTTTTT. Looking up the rest from reference TRBV3-1 and TRBJ2-2 gives the full variable domain: DTAVSQTPKYLVTQMGNDKSIKCEQNLGHDTMYWYKQDSKKFLKIMFSYNNKELIINETVPNRFSPKSPDKAHLNLHINSLELGDSAVYFCASTQTYSGRLPPGELFFGEGSRLTVL.

There are a few counts of this clonotype. The CDR3 here is CASSPFRTQADTQYF. The DNA for the CDR3 is TGTGCCAGCTCACCATTCCGGACACAAGCAGATACCCAGTACTTC. The V gene is TRBV18, the J gene TRBJ2-5, with a possible D match to TRBD1 (5 bases). The germline CDR1 and CDR2 sequences are KGHSH and LQKENI. V was cut by 2 bases and J by 8 bases, with 18 bases left in between. This CDR3 region has 15 residues. Complete variable domain (other parts from reference TRBV18 and TRBJ2-5): NAGVMQNPRHLVRRRGQEARLRCSPMKGHSHVYWYRQLPEEGLKFMVYLQKENIIDESGMPKERFSAEFPKEGPSILRIQQVVRGDSAAYFCASSPFRTQADTQYFGPGTRLLVL.

This clonotype was seen at least ten times. The V gene is TRBV10-3, the J gene TRBJ2-1, with D possibly matching TRBD1 (5 bases). Between the trimmed V and J ends, which lost 6 bases and 10 bases, there was a span of 19 bases. CDR3 length equals 14 residues. Germline V gives CDR1 ENHRY, CDR2 SYGVKD. CDR3 sequence: CAISPGSSSGEQFF. CDR3 coding DNA: TGTGCCATCAGCCCTGGGTCGAGCTCAGGGGAGCAGTTCTTC.

There are a few counts of this clonotype. The rearrangement links TRBV29-1 to TRBJ2-1, with 14 bases matching TRBD2. Unmatched junction bases numbered 7, after V lost 4 bases and J lost 8 bases. CDR3 length: 15 residues. Germline-derived CDR1 and CDR2 are SQVTM and ANQGSEA. CDR3 loop: CSVAGRLAGGDEQFF. The DNA of the CDR3 is TGCAGCGTTGCTGGCCGACTAGCGGGAGGGGATGAGCAGTTCTTC.

The CDR3 spells CSVGGNYGYTF. The DNA for the CDR3 is TGCAGTGTTGGGGGGAACTATGGCTACACCTTC. The rearrangement uses TRBV20-1 and TRBJ1-2, with D possibly TRBD1 on 5 matching bases. V shed 7 bases and J shed 2 bases, with 8 bases lying between them. Germline assignment: CDR1 DFQATT and CDR2 SNEGSKA (reference sequence). The CDR3 covers 11 residues.

This clonotype was seen only a few times. The chain uses TRBV5-4 and TRBJ2-7; 7 bases fit TRBD2. Unmatched junction bases numbered 7, after V lost 4 bases and J lost 3 bases. The germline gives CDR1 SGHNT, CDR2 YYREEE (reference sequence). The CDR3 totals 14 residues. CDR3 DNA sequence: TGTGCCAGCAGCGCCCGGGGGGAGGACTACGAGCAGTACTTC. This translates into CASSARGEDYEQYF.

This clonotype was recorded a few times. This rearrangement joins TRBV29-1 to TRBJ1-3; D call uncertain. The V gene lost 7 bases and the J gene lost 4 bases, with 14 bases spanning the gap. Germline V gene sequence: CDR1 SQVTM, CDR2 ANQGSEA. The CDR3 has 13 amino acids. DNA for the CDR3: TGCAGCGGTGGGGAGAAGAGGGGAAACACCATATATTTT. Translating gives CSGGEKRGNTIYF.

The rearrangement uses TRBV28 and TRBJ2-7; D ambiguous. CDR1 MDHEN and CDR2 SYDVKM come from the germline V gene. The V and J ends lost 6 bases and 0 bases respectively, with 12 bases between them. The CDR3 runs 14 residues. In nucleotides, the CDR3 is TGTGCCAGCAGAACATTAGGCAACTCCTACGAGCAGTACTTC. Its protein is CASRTLGNSYEQYF.

The chain recombines TRBV4-2 with TRBJ2-5; 10 bases line up with TRBD2. The germline V gene encodes CDR1 LGHNA and CDR2 YNFKEQ. The CDR3 sequence is 15 residues long. After removal of 0 bases from V and 3 bases from J, the junction contained 1 base not matched to a gene. The CDR3 sequence: CASSQDTSGKETQYF. As DNA, the CDR3 is TGTGCCAGCAGCCAAGACACTAGCGGGAAAGAGACCCAGTACTTC.

This clonotype was observed a few times. CDR3 in DNA: TGTGCCAGCAGTTCCTCGGACAGGCTTTACGAGCAGTACTTC. Translation: CASSSSDRLYEQYF. This sequence joins TRBV28 and TRBJ2-7; 7 nucleotides line up with TRBD1. The junction had 7 bases not matched to a gene; V was cut back by 4 bases and J by 4 bases. Germline V gene lookup returns CDR1 MDHEN and CDR2 SYDVKM. The CDR3 has 14 residues.